One and the same sample provided the 19 T cell receptor beta chains below, sequenced in a study of blood T cell repertoires in COVID-19. The method was immunoSEQ multiplex PCR; TCRdb's version includes in-frame clones alone and lacks a portion of them. The data contain roughly 180,000 clones, under 85% of them singletons. Sequencing was carried out using peripheral blood. The receptor source for this set is a human donor in a cohort sampled during active COVID-19.

The chain links TRBV19 to TRBJ1-6; 10 nucleotides match TRBD1. The CDR3 has 15 residues. With V trimmed by 4 bases and J by 7 bases, 4 bases remained unmatched. CDR1 and CDR2 (germline): LNHDA, SQIVND (reference sequence). CDR3 sequence (DNA): TGTGCCAGTAGTACGGTGGGACAGGGGAATTCACCCCTCCACTTT. Translation: CASSTVGQGNSPLHF.

This clone was picked up a small number of times. The V call is TRBV19, the J call TRBJ2-1, with 10 positions matching TRBD1. CDR3 length: 18 residues. The trim removed 7 bases at V and 0 bases at J, leaving 12 bases unmatched. CDR1 and CDR2 (germline): LNHDA, SQIVND (reference sequence). The CDR3 region has the DNA TGTGCCAGTAAATCCCGGTCGGGACAGGGGAGCTCCTACAATGAGCAGTTCTTC. Translation: CASKSRSGQGSSYNEQFF.

V usage is TRBV4-1 and J usage is TRBJ2-5; the match to TRBD2 covers 11 bases. Germline V lookup: CDR1 MGHRA, CDR2 YSYEKL. The V gene end was trimmed by 0 bases and the J gene end by 5 bases; junction bases not matched to a gene: 2. CDR3 length: 15 residues. The CDR3 region has the DNA TGCGCCAGCAGCCAAGAACTAGCGGGGGCCGAGACCCAGTACTTC. Its protein product is CASSQELAGAETQYF.

V is TRBV7-2 and J is TRBJ2-7; TRBD1 is a possible D gene (5 bases). The CDR3 has 14 amino acids. Trimming cost V 3 bases and J 0 bases, with 9 bases left between them. Germline V CDR1 and CDR2: SGHTA, FQGNSA. This chain's CDR3 is CASSFGRVSYEQYF. As DNA, the CDR3 is TGTGCCAGCAGCTTCGGCAGGGTCTCCTACGAGCAGTACTTC.

The chain uses TRBV15 and TRBJ1-5; 7 nucleotides agree with TRBD1. The CDR3 is made up of 15 amino acids. V lost 3 bases and J lost 1; bases outside the gene matches: 3. Germline-derived CDR1 and CDR2 are LNHNV and YYDKDF (reference sequence). The CDR3 region is CATSRPGGSNQPQHF. Written as DNA, the CDR3 is TGTGCCACCAGCAGGCCAGGGGGGAGCAATCAGCCCCAGCATTTT.

The rearrangement links TRBV4-1 to TRBJ2-7; a possible D gene is TRBD1 (5 bases). Germline values: CDR1 MGHRA, CDR2 YSYEKL. The V end was cut by 3 bases, the J end by 4 bases, with 10 bases between. The CDR3 sequence is 13 residues long. The CDR3, as DNA: TGCGCCAGCAGCCACGGCACAGGATACGAGCAGTACTTC. Translating it yields CASSHGTGYEQYF.

The V gene is TRBV19, the J gene TRBJ1-5; D is uncertain. The CDR3 is 14 residues long. The germline V gene has CDR1 LNHDA and CDR2 SQIVND (reference sequence). V lost 4 bases and J lost 3, with 10 bases in between. DNA for the CDR3: TGTGCCAGTAGTAGGCAAATCTTCAATCAGCCCCAGCATTTT. Residues: CASSRQIFNQPQHF.

The chain joins TRBV13 to TRBJ2-6, with a weak D call TRBD1 (6 bases). This CDR3 is built from 17 residues. Germline V lookup: CDR1 PRHDT, CDR2 FYEKMQ (reference sequence). V was trimmed by 3 bases and J by 4 bases, leaving 16 bases between them. The CDR3 DNA sequence: TGTGCCAGCAGCTTTGTTATTGGGGGCGCAGGGGCCAACGTCCTGACTTTC. It translates to CASSFVIGGAGANVLTF.

The rearrangement uses TRBV2 and TRBJ2-7; 9 bases map to TRBD2. This CDR3 comprises 16 residues. Germline assignment: CDR1 SNHLY and CDR2 FYNNEI. V shed 2 bases, J shed 1 base, and the junction held 6 bases outside the gene matches. CDR3 DNA sequence: TGTGCCAGCAGTGAAAGCGGGGGGCTATCTTCCTACGAGCAGTACTTC. Protein product: CASSESGGLSSYEQYF.

This sequence joins TRBV15 and TRBJ2-7, with 8 nucleotides matching TRBD1. CDR3 length: 13 residues. Germline V lookup: CDR1 LNHNV, CDR2 YYDKDF (reference sequence). CDR3 sequence reads: CATHRGKAYEQYF. The CDR3 DNA is TGTGCAACCCACAGGGGGAAGGCCTACGAGCAGTACTTC.

The rearrangement uses TRBV10-2 and TRBJ2-3, with 14 bases aligning to TRBD2. The CDR3 contains 16 residues. Germline lookup yields CDR1 WSHSY and CDR2 SAAADI. V lost 6 bases, J lost 4 bases, and 6 bases stayed unmatched. For the CDR3, the DNA is TGCGCCAGCAGAAAGGGACTAGCGGGGGACCCAGATACGCAGTATTTT. Amino acid sequence: CASRKGLAGDPDTQYF.

The chain is built from TRBV11-2 and TRBJ2-7, with 10 nucleotides matching TRBD2. Germline CDR1 SGHAT, CDR2 FQNNGV. The CDR3 is made up of 16 amino acids. The V gene end was trimmed by 2 bases and the J gene end by 6 bases; junction bases not matched to a gene: 10. The CDR3 sequence is CASSLRPSGGTGEQYF. The CDR3 DNA is TGTGCCAGCAGCTTACGGCCTAGCGGGGGAACTGGCGAGCAGTACTTC.

The V call is TRBV2, the J call TRBJ2-5; 10 bases fit TRBD2. Trimming removed 2 bases from V and 7 bases from J; junction bases left unmatched: 7. Germline values: CDR1 SNHLY, CDR2 FYNNEI. The CDR3 consists of 15 residues. This chain's CDR3 is CASSELAGAGGTQYF. CDR3 DNA: TGTGCCAGCAGTGAACTAGCGGGGGCAGGGGGGACCCAGTACTTC.

In this sample, this clone turned up once. This chain connects TRBV11-2 to TRBJ1-4, with D unclear. CDR3 size: 12 residues. Germline V gives CDR1 SGHAT, CDR2 FQNNGV. V gave up 3 bases and J gave up 7 bases, with 6 bases separating them. In nucleotides, the CDR3 is TGTGCCAGCAGCTTCTCAGGTGAAAAACTGTTTTTT. This translates into CASSFSGEKLFF.

The J gene is TRBJ2-3, the V gene TRBV5-1, with TRBD1 matching 10 bases. The CDR3 covers 14 residues. Losses at the gene ends were 9 bases for V and 1 base for J; bases not matched to a gene: 5. CDR1 is SGHRS and CDR2 is YFSETQ in the germline V gene. The CDR3 region has the DNA TGCGCCACCCAGACAGGGGGCGGCACAGATACGCAGTATTTT. Encoded protein: CATQTGGGTDTQYF.

This clone was observed a single time. The rearrangement uses TRBV5-1 and TRBJ2-6; D gene uncertain. V dropped 4 bases and J dropped 0 bases, with 8 bases sitting between them. CDR1 is SGHRS, CDR2 YFSETQ, per germline. CDR3 length: 15 residues. The CDR3 loop reads CASSQEPSGANVLTF. The CDR3 region has the DNA TGCGCCAGCAGCCAGGAACCCTCTGGGGCCAACGTCCTGACTTTC.

The chain combines TRBV6-6 with TRBJ1-1; 8 nucleotides line up with TRBD1. Germline loops: CDR1 MNHNY, CDR2 SVGAGI (reference sequence). Germline trimming cut 2 bases from V and 0 bases from J; bases unmatched to any gene: 5. This CDR3 contains 16 residues. The CDR3 protein is CASSYGTGGMNTEAFF. The CDR3 DNA reads as TGTGCCAGCAGTTACGGGACAGGAGGAATGAACACTGAAGCTTTCTTT.

This clone was counted once. In DNA form, the CDR3 reads TGTGCCAGCAGCGGTCCTAGCGGGGGGGAGACCCAGTACTTC. Amino acid sequence: CASSGPSGGETQYF. The chain couples TRBV9 to TRBJ2-5; 11 bases line up with TRBD2. Germline V CDR1 and CDR2: SGDLS, YYNGEE. This CDR3 comprises 14 residues. Trimming cost V 3 bases and J 5 bases; bases outside gene matches: 3.

The chain joins TRBV5-1 to TRBJ2-5; 9 bases map to TRBD1. CDR3 size: 14 residues. Looked up from germline, CDR1 is SGHRS and CDR2 is YFSETQ. The J segment lost 5 bases and the V segment lost 4 bases, leaving 6 bases of the junction unmatched. The DNA of the CDR3 is TGCGCCAGCAGCGCAGGGACAGGGCGGGAGACCCAGTACTTC. Encoded protein: CASSAGTGRETQYF.